The 8 T cell receptor beta chains listed next were all sequenced from one sample in a study of blood T cell repertoires in COVID-19. Profiled with immunoSEQ multiplex PCR; TCRdb holds only in-frame clones, not every one. This sample has about 150,000 clones; about 88% occur once, and the top ten carry just over 2.5%. Sequenced material: peripheral blood. These receptors were obtained from a woman older than 75 with COVID-19, enrolled during active disease.

This clone was observed a single time. The gene calls are TRBV2 and TRBJ2-5; 10 nucleotides match TRBD2. J gave up 2 bases and V 0 bases, and 9 bases lay outside the gene matches. Germline V gene sequence: CDR1 SNHLY, CDR2 FYNNEI. This CDR3 comprises 18 residues. For the CDR3, the DNA is TGTGCCAGCAGTGAAGCGCTTCGGCTAGCGGGAGTACAAGAGACCCAGTACTTC. As protein: CASSEALRLAGVQETQYF.

The chain employs TRBV2 and TRBJ1-6; D possibly corresponds to TRBD1 (5 bases). The CDR3 runs to 14 residues. The V end lost 5 bases, the J end lost 7 bases, and 12 bases lay between the germline ends. CDR1 and CDR2 from the germline V gene are SNHLY and FYNNEI. The CDR3 loop is CASSLGGGNSPLHF. In DNA form, the CDR3 reads TGTGCCAGCAGTCTGGGCGGGGGGAATTCACCCCTCCACTTT.

The rearrangement uses TRBV7-2 and TRBJ1-6; 10 bases fit TRBD1. V was clipped by 3 bases and J by 10 bases; unmatched bases: 6. Per the germline V gene, CDR1 is SGHTA and CDR2 is FQGNSA. This CDR3 has 15 residues. CDR3 DNA sequence: TGTGCCAGCAGCTTTAGGGGACAGGGGCGGTCACCCCTCCACTTT. This sequence encodes CASSFRGQGRSPLHF.

This clone has more than one count but fewer than ten. The V and J genes are TRBV11-3 and TRBJ1-1; 7 positions match TRBD1. The CDR3 has 14 residues. V gave up 5 bases and J gave up 4 bases; unmatched junction bases: 7. CDR1 is SGHNT and CDR2 is YENEEA in the germline V gene. CDR3 loop: CASSPQGGGTEAFF. The CDR3 region has the DNA TGTGCCAGCAGCCCTCAGGGGGGAGGCACTGAAGCTTTCTTT.

The chain combines TRBV10-3 with TRBJ1-3; weak D call: TRBD1 (5 bases). The germline V gene has CDR1 ENHRY and CDR2 SYGVKD. This CDR3 comprises 16 residues. V lost 4 bases and J lost 0, with 13 bases in between. The CDR3 DNA follows: TGTGCCATCAGTGCGCGGGGGAAGAGCTCTGGAAACACCATATATTTT. It codes for CAISARGKSSGNTIYF.

This clone has just a few counts. This chain joins TRBV6-5 and TRBJ1-2; a possible D gene is TRBD1 (6 bases). CDR1 and CDR2 from the germline V gene are MNHEY and SVGAGI. CDR3 size: 12 residues. V shed 6 bases and J shed 8 bases, with 13 bases lying between them. CDR3 nucleotide sequence: TGTGCCAGCAGCCAACAGGGATACGGCTACACCTTC. It encodes CASSQQGYGYTF.

This clone was seen a few times. The chain joins TRBV7-9 to TRBJ1-2; D uncertain. Looked up from germline, CDR1 is SEHNR and CDR2 is FQNEAQ (reference sequence). Trimming pared 7 bases from V and 4 bases from J, leaving 19 bases between. This CDR3 region has 15 residues. CDR3 region: CASTDNRESPYGYTF. As DNA, the CDR3 is TGTGCCAGCACCGATAACCGAGAATCCCCCTATGGCTACACCTTC.

The chain has TRBV11-1 and TRBJ2-1; D is possibly TRBD1 (6 bases). CDR1 SGHAT and CDR2 FQDESV come from the germline V gene (reference sequence). V was cut by 2 bases and J by 5 bases, with 13 bases left in between. The CDR3 sequence is 15 residues long. The CDR3 region is CASSLSQGINNEQFF. In DNA, the CDR3 is TGTGCCAGCAGCTTAAGTCAGGGGATAAACAATGAGCAGTTCTTC.